This TCR beta chain was sequenced in a study of blood T cell repertoires in COVID-19. Study details: Acute and convalescent COVID-19 samples came from the United States, Italy and Spain.

Germline trimming cut 2 bases from V and 0 bases from J; bases unmatched to any gene: 15. CDR3 size: 20 residues. From germline, CDR1 is LGHDT and CDR2 YNNKEL (reference sequence). In the authors' methods: It was from reference gene primer amplification that nucleated cell counts were estimated. Measured with immunoSEQ multiplex PCR; TCRdb has only the in-frame clones, and not every one. The DNA gave D and trimming, while V, J and clone size come from that table. Here the sample spans roughly 68,000 clones, around 89% being singletons. The sample taken for sequencing was peripheral blood. The sequence derives from a woman of 80 years or more with active COVID-19. The chain recombines TRBV3-1 (or the pseudogene TRBV3-2) with TRBJ2-3; 9 nucleotides agree with TRBD2. Here the CDR3 reads CASSQWRIGGRAPSTDTQYF. In nucleotides, the CDR3 is TGTGCCAGCAGCCAATGGCGTATTGGCGGGAGGGCCCCAAGCACAGATACGCAGTATTTT.